The 4 T cell receptor beta chains listed next were all sequenced from one sample in a study of shared clonotypes between healthy human individuals. Measured with immunoSEQ multiplex PCR; TCRdb has only the in-frame clones, and not every one. The data hold around 1.1 million clones, with about 80% observed a single time. The material sequenced was memory CD4+ T cells from PBMCs. The subset: CD45RA-negative fraction. These receptors were obtained from a man in his late teens or twenties in good health. Some clones in this sample may be carry-over from other donors' samples.

This clone was counted only a few times. The chain couples TRBV2 to TRBJ1-3, with D unresolved. The CDR3 sequence is 13 residues long. The V end lost 6 bases, the J end lost 4 bases, and 10 bases lay between the germline ends. The germline V gene encodes CDR1 SNHLY and CDR2 FYNNEI. CDR3 residues: CASRVDGGNTIYF. The CDR3 DNA follows: TGTGCCAGCAGAGTGGACGGCGGAAACACCATATATTTT.

This clone occurred once. This CDR3 is CASSTDRSLSGNTIYF. CDR3 nucleotide sequence: TGTGCCAGCAGTACTGATAGAAGCCTCTCTGGAAACACCATATATTTT. The genes are TRBV28 and TRBJ1-3, with no clear D. The CDR3 length is 16 residues. V was clipped by 5 bases and J by 0 bases, with 14 bases between them. Germline values: CDR1 MDHEN, CDR2 SYDVKM.

V usage is TRBV28 and J usage is TRBJ2-6; 9 nucleotides line up with TRBD1. The germline CDR1 and CDR2 sequences are MDHEN and SYDVKM. The V gene end was trimmed by 6 bases and the J gene end by 2 bases; junction bases not matched to a gene: 5. The CDR3 extends over 16 amino acids. The DNA of the CDR3 is TGTGCCAGCAGACAACAGGGGGCGCCTGGGGCCAACGTCCTGACTTTC. As protein: CASRQQGAPGANVLTF.

The V and J genes are TRBV25-1 and TRBJ2-7; D call uncertain. Germline-derived CDR1 and CDR2 are MGHDK and SYGVNS. The CDR3 sequence is 14 residues long. The ends were cut back, 8 bases at V and 5 bases at J, with 19 bases in the middle. The CDR3 nucleotides are TGTGCCAGCGCCCACAGAGACTTCGGCGACGAGCAGTACTTC. Translating it yields CASAHRDFGDEQYF.